This TCR beta chain was captured by sequencing in a study of shared clonotypes between healthy human individuals. Findings and limits, study-wide: Clonotype sharing among the donors was expected to vary with sequencing depth.

Assay: immunoSEQ multiplex PCR; the TCRdb copy retains only in-frame clones and omits some. Of 900,000 to 1,200,000 clones listed, about four fifths were seen once; the top ten hold 0.61%. Healthy and HIV-negative, the adult donors had no recent acute infections or vaccinations. Investigators divided CD4+ cells into CD45RA+ naive and CD45RA-negative memory subsets. A word on this clone: Its antigen is as yet unknown.

V was trimmed by 6 bases and J by 1 base, leaving 12 bases between them. CDR3 size: 14 residues. The germline gives CDR1 SGHTA, CDR2 FQGNSA. This TCR was recovered from a man aged 18 to 30 in good health. Some clones in this sample may be carry-over from other donors' samples. The chain combines TRBV7-2 with TRBJ2-5; D gene uncertain. The sample was memory CD4+ T cells from PBMCs. Specified subset: CD45RA-negative fraction. The CDR3 reads CASSFQLIQETQYF. The CDR3, as DNA: TGTGCCAGCAGTTTTCAGCTGATCCAAGAGACCCAGTACTTC.